These T cell receptor beta chains were read from a single sample in a study of long-term antiretroviral therapy in people with HIV. Produced via immunoSEQ multiplex PCR; TCRdb's table is partial and in-frame only. Here the sample spans some 28,000 clones, around 95% being singletons. Sequenced material: unsorted PBMCs, taken 5.3 years after starting antiretroviral therapy. The receptors derive from a man aged 45-65 years with HIV. CDR3s include the opening cysteine and the closing phenylalanine or tryptophan. Fields, in order: clone size, D gene, J gene, V gene, CDR3 protein, CDR3 DNA. D genes are given only for firm matches. Clone size is stated in some rows and not others, as once, few, many or a class when expanded.

- | - | TRBJ1-1 | TRBV21-1 | CASAGLKVAFF | TGTGCCAGCGCCGGCCTCAAGGTCGCTTTCTTT
once | TRBD2 | TRBJ2-7 | TRBV6-1 | CASASGVFWQYF | TGTGCCAGCGCCAGCGGGGTATTTTGGCAGTACTTC
- | - | TRBJ1-1 | TRBV27 | CASSLSGGNTEAFF | TGTGCCAGCAGTTTATCGGGGGGGAACACTGAAGCTTTCTTT
- | - | TRBJ1-2 | TRBV7-2 | CASSLALTQNGYTF | TGTGCCAGCAGCTTAGCGCTAACGCAGAATGGCTACACCTTC
once | - | TRBJ2-5 | TRBV5-1 | CASSLITGIQETQYF | TGCGCCAGCAGCTTGATAACAGGGATCCAAGAGACCCAGTACTTC
once | - | TRBJ1-6 | TRBV10-2 | CATSSSYNSPLHF | TGCGCCACTTCGAGCTCCTATAATTCACCCCTCCACTTT
- | - | TRBJ2-3 | TRBV5-8 | CASSYGGTAFTDTQYF | TGTGCCAGCAGCTACGGAGGGACAGCCTTCACAGATACGCAGTATTTT
- | TRBD2 | TRBJ2-7 | TRBV9 | CASSPGGALEQYF | TGTGCCAGCAGCCCCGGGGGGGCCTTAGAGCAGTACTTC
- | TRBD1 | TRBJ2-7 | TRBV11-2 | CASSYRGGTGSYEQYF | TGTGCCAGCAGCTACAGAGGAGGGACAGGGAGCTACGAGCAGTACTTC
- | - | TRBJ1-3 | TRBV30 | CAWKGDSGNTIYF | TGTGCCTGGAAAGGCGACTCTGGAAACACCATATATTTT
- | - | TRBJ1-1 | TRBV19 | CASSVSLNTEAFF | TGTGCCAGTAGTGTCAGTTTGAACACTGAAGCTTTCTTT
- | - | TRBJ2-7 | TRBV5-1 | CASSLVDSTSYEQYF | TGCGCCAGCAGCTTGGTGGACAGTACATCCTACGAGCAGTACTTC
- | - | TRBJ2-3 | TRBV9 | CASSVEWYGSTDTQYF | TGTGCCAGCAGCGTGGAGTGGTATGGTAGCACAGATACGCAGTATTTT
- | - | TRBJ2-7 | TRBV11-1 | CASSLAAGSEQYF | TGTGCCAGCAGCTTAGCGGCCGGGAGTGAGCAGTACTTC
- | TRBD1 | TRBJ1-1 | TRBV29-1 | CSVEGTGGTEAFF | TGCAGCGTTGAGGGTACAGGGGGCACTGAAGCTTTCTTT
- | - | TRBJ1-5 | TRBV27 | CASSWGSNQPQHF | TGTGCCAGCAGTTGGGGTAGCAATCAGCCCCAGCATTTT
- | - | TRBJ2-7 | TRBV12-5 | CASGLGQLSYEQYF | TGTGCTAGTGGTTTGGGACAGCTCTCCTACGAGCAGTACTTC
- | TRBD2 | TRBJ2-3 | TRBV2 | CASILREADTQYF | TGTGCCAGCATTCTGCGGGAGGCAGATACGCAGTATTTT
- | - | TRBJ2-7 | TRBV29-1 | CSVEEGGEGYEQYF | TGCAGCGTTGAAGAGGGGGGTGAAGGCTACGAGCAGTACTTC
- | - | TRBJ1-2 | TRBV19 | CASILQERVGYGYTF | TGTGCCAGTATTCTCCAGGAAAGGGTTGGCTATGGCTACACCTTC
- | - | TRBJ2-6 | TRBV4-3 | CASSQEKGSYSGANVLTF | TGCGCCAGCAGCCAAGAGAAGGGATCCTACTCTGGGGCCAACGTCCTGACTTTC
- | TRBD1 | TRBJ2-7 | TRBV11-2 | CASSSNGDSSYEQYF | TGTGCCAGCAGCTCTAATGGGGACAGCTCCTACGAGCAGTACTTC
- | - | TRBJ2-6 | TRBV7-9 | CASSLEAPLSSGANVLTF | TGTGCCAGCAGCTTAGAGGCACCCCTATCCTCTGGGGCCAACGTCCTGACTTTC
- | - | TRBJ1-2 | TRBV6-7 | CASSNLGRKGAAGYTF | TGTGCCAGCAGCAATCTGGGGAGGAAGGGAGCCGCTGGCTACACCTTC
- | - | TRBJ2-3 | TRBV6-5 | CASSYGYYYTQYF | TGTGCCAGCAGTTATGGCTACTACTATACGCAGTATTTT
- | - | TRBJ2-7 | TRBV30 | CACKGQYSYEQYF | TGTGCCTGTAAAGGACAGTATTCCTACGAGCAGTACTTC
- | - | TRBJ1-2 | TRBV6-1 | CASSEGAMSYGYTF | TGTGCCAGCAGTGAAGGGGCGATGAGCTATGGCTACACCTTC
- | - | TRBJ1-5 | TRBV5-6 | CASSLSTLGNQPQHF | TGTGCCAGCAGCTTGTCGACACTCGGCAATCAGCCCCAGCATTTT
- | - | TRBJ1-5 | TRBV30 | CAWGTASNQPQHF | TGTGCCTGGGGAACAGCTAGCAATCAGCCCCAGCATTTT
- | TRBD2 | TRBJ2-5 | TRBV4-1 | CASSLGSGGAETQYF | TGCGCCAGCAGCCTCGGGAGCGGGGGGGCGGAGACCCAGTACTTC
- | TRBD2 | TRBJ2-3 | TRBV7-2 | CASSWTGTSGGTSDTQYF | TGTGCCAGCAGCTGGACCGGGACTAGCGGGGGGACCTCGGATACGCAGTATTTT
- | TRBD1 | TRBJ1-2 | TRBV6-9 | CASSYRTGGEYGYTF | TGTGCCAGCAGTTACCGTACAGGGGGCGAATATGGCTACACCTTC
- | - | TRBJ1-2 | TRBV6-6 | CASSPGNANYGYTF | TGTGCCAGCAGTCCGGGAAACGCTAACTATGGCTACACCTTC
- | TRBD2 | TRBJ2-7 | TRBV4-1 | CASSQGRAGLAVDEQYF | TGCGCCAGCAGCCAAGGACGGGCGGGACTAGCGGTCGACGAGCAGTACTTC
- | - | TRBJ1-2 | TRBV27 | CASRANYGYTF | TGTGCCAGCAGAGCTAACTATGGCTACACCTTC
once | TRBD2 | TRBJ2-3 | TRBV5-6 | CASSGGTSRPDTQYF | TGTGCCAGCAGCGGCGGGACTAGCCGCCCCGATACGCAGTATTTT
- | TRBD2 | TRBJ2-3 | TRBV10-3 | CAISESVSGTSTDTQYF | TGTGCCATCAGTGAGTCTGTTAGCGGGACTAGCACAGATACGCAGTATTTT
- | TRBD2 | TRBJ2-1 | TRBV7-2 | CASSLVLRGDNEQFF | TGTGCCAGCAGCTTAGTTTTGCGGGGGGACAATGAGCAGTTCTTC
- | - | TRBJ1-1 | TRBV7-6 | CASSLDRAGTEAFF | TGTGCCAGCAGCTTAGACAGGGCCGGGACTGAAGCTTTCTTT
- | TRBD2 | TRBJ2-3 | TRBV2 | CASSDGGVSTDTQYF | TGTGCCAGCAGTGACGGGGGGGTCTCCACAGATACGCAGTATTTT
once | - | TRBJ2-6 | TRBV4-1 | CASSQREGRGGAGANVLTF | TGCGCCAGCAGCCAAAGGGAGGGCAGGGGCGGGGCTGGGGCCAACGTCCTGACTTTC
- | - | TRBJ1-1 | TRBV2 | CASRRMNTEAFF | TGTGCCAGCAGGAGGATGAACACTGAAGCTTTCTTT
once | - | TRBJ2-7 | TRBV4-3 | CASSQEGDGWNEQYF | TGCGCCAGCAGCCAAGAAGGCGACGGGTGGAACGAGCAGTACTTC
once | - | TRBJ2-3 | TRBV4-3 | CASSQGGVVDTQYF | TGCGCCAGCAGCCAAGGGGGGGTCGTAGATACGCAGTATTTT
- | - | TRBJ1-3 | TRBV7-3 | CASSLSLGNTIYF | TGTGCCAGCAGCTTAAGTCTGGGAAACACCATATATTTT
- | - | TRBJ1-1 | TRBV6-6 | CASSQHRSLNTEAFF | TGTGCCAGCAGTCAGCACAGGAGTCTGAACACTGAAGCTTTCTTT
- | - | TRBJ1-3 | TRBV6-4 | CASSEYRNTIYF | TGTGCCAGCAGTGAGTACCGAAACACCATATATTTT
- | - | TRBJ2-7 | TRBV4-2 | CASSQPQGPPYEQYF | TGTGCCAGCAGCCAACCTCAGGGGCCTCCCTACGAGCAGTACTTC
- | - | TRBJ2-2 | TRBV5-5 | CASSPGITGELFF | TGTGCCAGCAGCCCGGGTATAACCGGGGAGCTGTTTTTT
- | TRBD1 | TRBJ2-3 | TRBV14 | CASSRILPGTGLDTQYF | TGTGCCAGCAGCCGGATCCTCCCCGGGACAGGGTTAGATACGCAGTATTTT
- | TRBD1 | TRBJ1-5 | TRBV7-9 | CASRNRGTGWSNQPQHF | TGTGCCAGCAGGAATAGGGGGACAGGGTGGAGCAATCAGCCCCAGCATTTT
- | TRBD1 | TRBJ1-2 | TRBV7-9 | CASSLDRSSNYGYTF | TGTGCCAGCAGCTTGGACAGGTCTTCTAACTATGGCTACACCTTC
- | - | TRBJ1-5 | TRBV7-2 | CASSFNPREPQHF | TGTGCCAGCAGCTTTAACCCCCGGGAGCCCCAGCATTTT
- | TRBD1 | TRBJ2-3 | TRBV9 | CASSPRGQLTDTQYF | TGTGCCAGCAGCCCCCGGGGACAGTTAACAGATACGCAGTATTTT
- | - | TRBJ1-5 | TRBV19 | CASSTRKAQQPQHF | TGTGCCAGTAGCACTCGGAAGGCACAACAGCCCCAGCATTTT
- | - | TRBJ1-1 | TRBV2 | CASSEAQRDTEAFF | TGTGCCAGCAGTGAAGCTCAGCGGGACACTGAAGCTTTCTTT
- | - | TRBJ1-1 | TRBV6-1 | CASSARQNTEAFF | TGTGCCAGCAGTGCCCGACAGAACACTGAAGCTTTCTTT
- | TRBD1 | TRBJ2-7 | TRBV29-1 | CSVWTGTYEQYF | TGCAGCGTGTGGACAGGGACCTACGAGCAGTACTTC